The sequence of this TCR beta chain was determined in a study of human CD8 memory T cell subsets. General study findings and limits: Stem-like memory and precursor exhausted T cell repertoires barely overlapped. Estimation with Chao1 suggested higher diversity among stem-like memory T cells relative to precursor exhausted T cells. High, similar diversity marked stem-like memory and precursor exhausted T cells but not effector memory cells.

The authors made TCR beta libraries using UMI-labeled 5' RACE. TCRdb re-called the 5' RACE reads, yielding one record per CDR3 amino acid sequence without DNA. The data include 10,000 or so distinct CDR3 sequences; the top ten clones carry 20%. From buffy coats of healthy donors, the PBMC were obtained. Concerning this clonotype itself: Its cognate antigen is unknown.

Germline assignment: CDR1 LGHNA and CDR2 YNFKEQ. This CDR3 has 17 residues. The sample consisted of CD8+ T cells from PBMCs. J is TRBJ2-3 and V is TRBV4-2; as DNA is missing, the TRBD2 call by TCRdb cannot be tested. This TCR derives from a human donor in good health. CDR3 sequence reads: CASSQELAGGRTDTQYF.